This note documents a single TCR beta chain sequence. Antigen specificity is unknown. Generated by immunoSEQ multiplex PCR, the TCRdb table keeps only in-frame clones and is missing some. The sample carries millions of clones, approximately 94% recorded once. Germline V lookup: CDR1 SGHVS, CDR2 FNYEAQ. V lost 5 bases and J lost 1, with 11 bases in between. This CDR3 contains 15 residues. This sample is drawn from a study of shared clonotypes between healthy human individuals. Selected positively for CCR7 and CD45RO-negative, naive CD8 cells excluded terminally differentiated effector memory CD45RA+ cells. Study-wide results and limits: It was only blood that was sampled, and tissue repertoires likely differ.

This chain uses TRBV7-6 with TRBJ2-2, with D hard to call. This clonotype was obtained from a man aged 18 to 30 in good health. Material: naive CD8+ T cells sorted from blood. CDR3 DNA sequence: TGTGCCAGCAGCCACCGACCCTTGAACACCGGGGAGCTGTTTTTT. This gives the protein CASSHRPLNTGELFF.